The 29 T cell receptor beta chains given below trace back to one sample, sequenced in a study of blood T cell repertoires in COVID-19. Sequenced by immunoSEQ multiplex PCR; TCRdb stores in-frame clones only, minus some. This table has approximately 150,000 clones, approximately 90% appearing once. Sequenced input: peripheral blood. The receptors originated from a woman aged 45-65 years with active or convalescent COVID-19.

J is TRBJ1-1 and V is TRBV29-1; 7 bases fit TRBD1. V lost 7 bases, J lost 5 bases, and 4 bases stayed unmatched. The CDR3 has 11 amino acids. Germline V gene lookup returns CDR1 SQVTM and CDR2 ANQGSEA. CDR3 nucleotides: TGCAGCGGAGACAGGGCGACTGAAGCTTTCTTT. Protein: CSGDRATEAFF.

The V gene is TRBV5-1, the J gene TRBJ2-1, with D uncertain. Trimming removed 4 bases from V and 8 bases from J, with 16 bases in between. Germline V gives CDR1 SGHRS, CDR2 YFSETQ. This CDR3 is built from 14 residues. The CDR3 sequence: CASSPPPPRDEQFF. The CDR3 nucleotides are TGCGCCAGCAGCCCCCCTCCTCCGCGAGATGAGCAGTTCTTC.

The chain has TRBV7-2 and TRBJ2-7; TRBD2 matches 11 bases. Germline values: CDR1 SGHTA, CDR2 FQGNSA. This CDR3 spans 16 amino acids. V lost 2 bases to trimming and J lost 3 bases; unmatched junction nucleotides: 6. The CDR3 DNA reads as TGTGCCAGCAGCTTAAGGACTAGCGGGCGAAACTACGAGCAGTACTTC. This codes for CASSLRTSGRNYEQYF.

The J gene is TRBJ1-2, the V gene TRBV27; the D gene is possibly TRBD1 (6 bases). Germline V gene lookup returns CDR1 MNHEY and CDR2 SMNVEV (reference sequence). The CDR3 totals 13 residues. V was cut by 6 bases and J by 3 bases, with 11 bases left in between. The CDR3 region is CASSGQPYYGYTF. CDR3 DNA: TGTGCCAGCAGCGGACAGCCCTACTATGGCTACACCTTC.

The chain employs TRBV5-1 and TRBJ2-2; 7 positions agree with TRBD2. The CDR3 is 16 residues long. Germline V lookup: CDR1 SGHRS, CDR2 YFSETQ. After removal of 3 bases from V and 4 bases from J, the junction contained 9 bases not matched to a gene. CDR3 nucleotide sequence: TGCGCCAGCAGCTGGGCCCTTGGCGGGAGCACCGGGGAGCTGTTTTTT. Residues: CASSWALGGSTGELFF.

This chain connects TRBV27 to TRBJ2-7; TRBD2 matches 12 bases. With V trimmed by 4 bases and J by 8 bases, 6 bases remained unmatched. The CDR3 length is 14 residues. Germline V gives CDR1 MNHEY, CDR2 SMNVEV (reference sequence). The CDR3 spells CASSSASGRAKQYF. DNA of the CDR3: TGTGCCAGCAGTTCGGCTAGCGGGAGGGCCAAGCAGTACTTC.

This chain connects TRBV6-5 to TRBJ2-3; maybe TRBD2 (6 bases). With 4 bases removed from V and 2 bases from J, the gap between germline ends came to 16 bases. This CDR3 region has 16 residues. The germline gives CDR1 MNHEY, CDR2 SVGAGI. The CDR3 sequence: CASSLDRDSFTDTQYF. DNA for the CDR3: TGTGCCAGCAGTTTGGATCGGGACTCCTTCACAGATACGCAGTATTTT.

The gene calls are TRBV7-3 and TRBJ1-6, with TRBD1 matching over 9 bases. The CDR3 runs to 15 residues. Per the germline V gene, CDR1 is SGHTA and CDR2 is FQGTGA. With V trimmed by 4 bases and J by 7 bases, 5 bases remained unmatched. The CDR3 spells CASSSTDRGNSPLHF. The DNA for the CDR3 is TGTGCCAGCAGCTCAACAGACAGGGGGAATTCACCCCTCCACTTT.

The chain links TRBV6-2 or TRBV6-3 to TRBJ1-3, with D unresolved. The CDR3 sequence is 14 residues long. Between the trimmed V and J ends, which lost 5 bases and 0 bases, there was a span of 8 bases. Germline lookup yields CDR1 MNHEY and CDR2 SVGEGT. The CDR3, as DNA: TGTGCCAGCAGTACGACGGGCTCTGGAAACACCATATATTTT. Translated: CASSTTGSGNTIYF.

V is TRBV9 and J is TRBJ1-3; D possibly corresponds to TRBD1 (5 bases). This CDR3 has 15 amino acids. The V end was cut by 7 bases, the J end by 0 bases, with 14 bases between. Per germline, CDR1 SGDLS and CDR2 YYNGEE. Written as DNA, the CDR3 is TGTGCCAGCGGACCCGGGGACTACTCTGGAAACACCATATATTTT. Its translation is CASGPGDYSGNTIYF.

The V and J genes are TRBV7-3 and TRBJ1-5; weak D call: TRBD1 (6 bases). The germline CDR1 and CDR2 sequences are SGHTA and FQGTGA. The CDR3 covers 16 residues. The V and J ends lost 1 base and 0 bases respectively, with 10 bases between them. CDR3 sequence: CASSLITGPSNQPQHF. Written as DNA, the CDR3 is TGTGCCAGCAGCTTAATTACAGGGCCTAGCAATCAGCCCCAGCATTTT. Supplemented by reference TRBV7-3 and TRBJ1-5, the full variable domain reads GAGVSQTPSNKVTEKGKYVELRCDPISGHTALYWYRQSLGQGPEFLIYFQGTGAADDSGLPNDRFFAVRPEGSVSTLKIQRTERGDSAVYLCASSLITGPSNQPQHFGDGTRLSIL.

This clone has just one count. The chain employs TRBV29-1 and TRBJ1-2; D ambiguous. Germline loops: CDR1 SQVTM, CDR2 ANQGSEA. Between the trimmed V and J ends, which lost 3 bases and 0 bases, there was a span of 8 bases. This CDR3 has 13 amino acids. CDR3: CSVEARPNYGYTF. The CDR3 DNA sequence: TGCAGCGTTGAGGCCAGGCCTAACTATGGCTACACCTTC.

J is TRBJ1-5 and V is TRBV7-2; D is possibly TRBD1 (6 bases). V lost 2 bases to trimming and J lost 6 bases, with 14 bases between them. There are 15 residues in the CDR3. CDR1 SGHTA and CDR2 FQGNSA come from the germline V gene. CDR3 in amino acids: CASSLTGMSSQPQHF. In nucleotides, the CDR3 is TGTGCCAGCAGCTTAACAGGGATGTCCAGTCAGCCCCAGCATTTT.

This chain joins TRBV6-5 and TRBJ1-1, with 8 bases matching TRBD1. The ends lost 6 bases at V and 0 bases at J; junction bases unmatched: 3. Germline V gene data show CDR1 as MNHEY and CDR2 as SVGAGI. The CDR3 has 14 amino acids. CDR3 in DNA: TGTGCCAGCAGCTTGGACAGGGTGAACACTGAAGCTTTCTTT. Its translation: CASSLDRVNTEAFF.

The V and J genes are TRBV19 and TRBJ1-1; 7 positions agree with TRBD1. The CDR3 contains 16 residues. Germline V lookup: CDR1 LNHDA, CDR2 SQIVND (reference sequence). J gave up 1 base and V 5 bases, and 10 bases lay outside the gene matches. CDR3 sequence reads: CASSLRTGGKNTEAFF. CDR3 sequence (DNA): TGTGCCAGTAGTCTCCGGACAGGCGGGAAGAACACTGAAGCTTTCTTT.

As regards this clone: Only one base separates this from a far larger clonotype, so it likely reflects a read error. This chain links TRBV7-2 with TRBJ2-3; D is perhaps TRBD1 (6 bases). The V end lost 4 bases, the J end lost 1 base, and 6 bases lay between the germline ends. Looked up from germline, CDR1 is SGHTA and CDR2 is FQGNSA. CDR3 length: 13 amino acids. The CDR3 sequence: CASSYRGTDTQYF. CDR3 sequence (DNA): TGTGCCAGCAGCTACAGGGGCACAGATACGCAGTATTTT.

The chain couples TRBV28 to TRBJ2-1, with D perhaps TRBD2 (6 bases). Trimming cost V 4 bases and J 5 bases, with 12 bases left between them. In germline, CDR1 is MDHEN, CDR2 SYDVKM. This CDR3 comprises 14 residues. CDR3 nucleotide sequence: TGTGCCAGCAGTTATAGCGGCAAAAACAATGAGCAGTTCTTC. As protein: CASSYSGKNNEQFF.

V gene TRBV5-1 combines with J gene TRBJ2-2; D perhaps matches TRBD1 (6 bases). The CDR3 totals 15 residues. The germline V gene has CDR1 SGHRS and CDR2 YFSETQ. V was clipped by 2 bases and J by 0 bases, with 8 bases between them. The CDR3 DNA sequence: TGCGCCAGCAGCTTACCAGGGGCGAACACCGGGGAGCTGTTTTTT. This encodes CASSLPGANTGELFF.

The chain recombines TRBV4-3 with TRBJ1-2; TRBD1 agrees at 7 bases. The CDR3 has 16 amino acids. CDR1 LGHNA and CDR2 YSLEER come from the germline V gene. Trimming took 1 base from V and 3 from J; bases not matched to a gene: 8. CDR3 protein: CASSQGRGTDHYGYTF. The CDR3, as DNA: TGCGCCAGCAGCCAAGGAAGGGGGACAGATCACTATGGCTACACCTTC.

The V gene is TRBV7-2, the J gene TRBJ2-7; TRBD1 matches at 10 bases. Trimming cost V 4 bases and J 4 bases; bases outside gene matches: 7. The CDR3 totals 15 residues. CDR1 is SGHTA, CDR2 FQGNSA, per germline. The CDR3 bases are TGTGCCAGCAGCTGGGGACAGGGGTTTGAGTACGAGCAGTACTTC. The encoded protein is CASSWGQGFEYEQYF.

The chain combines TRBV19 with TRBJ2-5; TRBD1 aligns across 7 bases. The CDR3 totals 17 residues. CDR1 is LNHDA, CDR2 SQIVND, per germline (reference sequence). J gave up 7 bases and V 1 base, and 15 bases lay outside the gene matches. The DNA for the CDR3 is TGTGCCAGTAGTATAGGGGCCAAACAGGGGATCGCGGGGACCCAGTACTTC. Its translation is CASSIGAKQGIAGTQYF.

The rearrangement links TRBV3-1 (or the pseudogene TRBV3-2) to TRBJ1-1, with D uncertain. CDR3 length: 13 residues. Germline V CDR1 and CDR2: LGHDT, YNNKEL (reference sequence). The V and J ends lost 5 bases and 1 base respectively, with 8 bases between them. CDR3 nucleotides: TGTGCCAGCAGCGAGACACCGAACACTGAAGCTTTCTTT. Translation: CASSETPNTEAFF.

CDR3 in DNA: TGTGCCTGGAGGGCCCCCGGCAGGGTTAATCAGCCCCAGCATTTT. Residues: CAWRAPGRVNQPQHF. The V and J genes are TRBV30 and TRBJ1-5; D may be TRBD1 (5 bases). The CDR3 extends over 15 amino acids. Trimming removed 3 bases from V and 4 bases from J, with 16 bases in between. CDR1 GTSNPN and CDR2 SVGIG come from the germline V gene (reference sequence).

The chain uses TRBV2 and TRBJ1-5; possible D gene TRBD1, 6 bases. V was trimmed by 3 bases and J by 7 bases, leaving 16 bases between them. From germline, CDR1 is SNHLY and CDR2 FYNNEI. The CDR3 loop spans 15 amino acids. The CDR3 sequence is CASSEGQGRGQPQHF. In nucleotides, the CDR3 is TGTGCCAGCAGTGAGGGCCAGGGGAGGGGACAGCCCCAGCATTTT.

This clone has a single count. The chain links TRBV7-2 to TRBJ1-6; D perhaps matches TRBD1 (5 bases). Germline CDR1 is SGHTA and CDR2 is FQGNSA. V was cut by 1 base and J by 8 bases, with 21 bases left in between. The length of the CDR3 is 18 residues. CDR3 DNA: TGTGCCAGCAGCTTAGTTCTTGTTGTTCACACGGGGGATTCACCCCTCCACTTT. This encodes CASSLVLVVHTGDSPLHF.

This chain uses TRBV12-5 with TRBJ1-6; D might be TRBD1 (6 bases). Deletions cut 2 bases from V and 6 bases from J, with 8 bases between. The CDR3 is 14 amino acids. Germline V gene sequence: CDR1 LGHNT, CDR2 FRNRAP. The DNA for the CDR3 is TGTGCTAGTGGTTTGCAGGGGAGTAATTCACCCCTCCACTTT. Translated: CASGLQGSNSPLHF.

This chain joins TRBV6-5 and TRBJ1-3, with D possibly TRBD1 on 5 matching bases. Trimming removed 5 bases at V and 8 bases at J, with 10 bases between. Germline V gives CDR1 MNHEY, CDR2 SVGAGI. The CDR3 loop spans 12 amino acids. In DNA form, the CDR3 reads TGTGCCAGCAGTCGACAAGGGGACACCATATATTTT. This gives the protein CASSRQGDTIYF.

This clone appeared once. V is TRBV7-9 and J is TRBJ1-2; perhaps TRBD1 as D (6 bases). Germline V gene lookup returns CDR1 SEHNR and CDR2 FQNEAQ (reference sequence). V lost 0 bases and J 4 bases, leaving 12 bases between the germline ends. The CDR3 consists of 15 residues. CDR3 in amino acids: CASSLAVGGFYGYTF. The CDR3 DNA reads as TGTGCCAGCAGCTTAGCGGTAGGGGGTTTCTATGGCTACACCTTC.

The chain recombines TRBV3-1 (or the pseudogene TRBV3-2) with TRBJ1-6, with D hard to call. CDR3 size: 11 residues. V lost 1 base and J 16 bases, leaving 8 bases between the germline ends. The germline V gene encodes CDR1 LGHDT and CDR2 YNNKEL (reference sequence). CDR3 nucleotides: TGTGCCAGCAGCCAAGCTCGCGAACTCCACTTT. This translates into CASSQARELHF.